A selection of T cell receptor beta chains follows, all from one sample in a study of CD8 T cells in Susac syndrome. TCRdb analysed the immunoSEQ multiplex PCR reads with MiXCR anew, one entry per CDR3 protein. Among under 200,000 distinct CDR3 sequences listed, roughly nine tenths were seen once. Material: CD4+ T cells from PBMCs. The receptors were sampled from a human donor with Susac syndrome. Both conserved end residues are part of each CDR3. D genes are given only for firm matches. Only some rows state a clone size, as once, few, many or a class for expanded clones.

D gene: NA
J gene: TRBJ2-1
CDR3 length: 17
clone size: NA
V gene: TRBV24-1
CDR3 DNA: TGTGCCACCAGTAGGGGACCAGGCCAAAAAGGGAACAATGAGCAGTTCTTC
CDR3 protein: CATSRGPGQKGNNEQFF

D gene: TRBD1
J gene: TRBJ1-1
CDR3 length: 15
clone size: NA
V gene: TRBV5-4
CDR3 DNA: TGTGCCAGCAGCGCCAGAGGACAGGGTAATACTGAAGCTTTCTTT
CDR3 protein: CASSARGQGNTEAFF

D gene: NA
J gene: TRBJ1-4
CDR3 length: 14
clone size: NA
V gene: TRBV5-1
CDR3 DNA: TGCGCCAGCAGCTTACAGACAACTAATGAAAAACTGTTTTTT
CDR3 protein: CASSLQTTNEKLFF

D gene: TRBD1
J gene: TRBJ1-2
CDR3 length: 13
clone size: NA
V gene: TRBV19
CDR3 DNA: TGTGCCAGTTCGGACAGGAGCAACTATGGCTACACCTTC
CDR3 protein: CASSDRSNYGYTF

D gene: NA
J gene: TRBJ1-5
CDR3 length: 15
clone size: NA
V gene: TRBV12-3/TRBV12-4
CDR3 DNA: TGTGCCAGCAGTTTAGCGGGGGCGCTTGGGGAGCCCCAGCATTTT
CDR3 protein: CASSLAGALGEPQHF

D gene: TRBD1
J gene: TRBJ2-6
CDR3 length: 17
clone size: once
V gene: TRBV9
CDR3 DNA: TGTGCCAGCAGCGTAGGGTCAGGGGGCTCTGGGGCCAACGTCCTGACTTTC
CDR3 protein: CASSVGSGGSGANVLTF

D gene: NA
J gene: TRBJ1-5
CDR3 length: 13
clone size: NA
V gene: TRBV6-6
CDR3 DNA: TGTGCCAGCAGTACAGGGTCGGGCCAGCCCCAGCATTTT
CDR3 protein: CASSTGSGQPQHF

D gene: NA
J gene: TRBJ2-3
CDR3 length: 14
clone size: few
V gene: TRBV19
CDR3 DNA: TGTGCCAGTAGTATGGGGCTAGCCACAGATACGCAGTATTTT
CDR3 protein: CASSMGLATDTQYF

D gene: NA
J gene: TRBJ1-1
CDR3 length: 16
clone size: NA
V gene: TRBV4-1
CDR3 DNA: TGCGCCAGCAGCCACGGGGGAGGGGTTATGAACACTGAAGCTTTCTTT
CDR3 protein: CASSHGGGVMNTEAFF

D gene: NA
J gene: TRBJ1-1
CDR3 length: 15
clone size: NA
V gene: TRBV20-1
CDR3 DNA: TGCAGTGCTAGTGGGGGGGCCGGGCAAAACACTGAAGCTTTCTTT
CDR3 protein: CSASGGAGQNTEAFF